The rows below give T cell receptor beta chains drawn from one sample of a study of blood T cell repertoires in COVID-19. The protocol was immunoSEQ multiplex PCR, while the TCRdb copy is restricted to in-frame clones and leaves out a portion. Of 290,000 or so clones listed, roughly 80% are singletons. Sequences were obtained from PBMCs or T cells enriched from blood (not recorded which). These receptors all come from a middle-aged man who had been exposed to COVID-19. The CDR3 runs from the conserved cysteine through the conserved F or W. The D gene is left open where the match is weak. Only part of the rows carry a size: once, few, many, or a class if the clone is expanded.

.,TRBV11-2,TRBJ2-1,.,CASSFGTLAYNEQFF,TGTGCCAGCAGTTTCGGGACACTCGCCTACAATGAGCAGTTCTTC
.,TRBV5-4,TRBJ2-5,.,CASSLPDYQETQYF,TGTGCCAGCAGCCTACCTGATTACCAAGAGACCCAGTACTTC
.,TRBV5-4,TRBJ2-5,.,CASSFRDNVETQYF,TGTGCCAGCAGCTTCCGGGACAATGTAGAGACCCAGTACTTC
TRBD1,TRBV6-5,TRBJ2-1,.,CASSPGTGPGNEQFF,TGTGCCAGCAGTCCCGGGACAGGGCCAGGCAATGAGCAGTTCTTC
TRBD1,TRBV14,TRBJ2-3,.,CASSPGTGSTDTQYF,TGTGCCAGCAGCCCCGGGACAGGGAGCACAGATACGCAGTATTTT
TRBD1,TRBV7-8,TRBJ1-5,.,CASSQLGQGRQPQHF,TGTGCCAGCAGCCAGCTCGGACAGGGGAGACAGCCCCAGCATTTT
.,TRBV12-3/TRBV12-4,TRBJ2-5,.,CASSRSIGETQYF,TGTGCCAGCAGCCGGAGTATTGGGGAGACCCAGTACTTC
.,TRBV5-4,TRBJ1-2,.,CASSRGEVRRTRANYGYTF,TGTGCCAGCAGCCGCGGGGAGGTTCGACGGACGAGAGCTAACTATGGCTACACCTTC
TRBD1,TRBV6-1,TRBJ1-4,.,CASSDRGRVEKLFF,TGTGCCAGCAGTGATAGGGGGCGGGTTGAAAAACTGTTTTTT
TRBD1,TRBV18,TRBJ2-4,once,CASSLGTVKNIQYF,TGTGCCAGCTCACTTGGGACAGTGAAAAACATTCAGTACTTC
.,TRBV28,TRBJ1-2,few,CASSQWTEWVHGYTF,TGTGCCAGCAGCCAGTGGACAGAGTGGGTACATGGCTACACCTTC
.,TRBV4-1,TRBJ2-3,.,CASSQDYTDTQYF,TGCGCCAGCAGCCAAGACTACACAGATACGCAGTATTTT
.,TRBV5-1,TRBJ1-3,.,CASSLLSGNTIYF,TGCGCCAGCAGTCTCCTCTCTGGAAACACCATATATTTT
.,TRBV9,TRBJ2-3,.,CASSGPSLSTDTQYF,TGTGCCAGCAGCGGGCCCTCGCTTAGCACAGATACGCAGTATTTT
TRBD1,TRBV6-5,TRBJ1-2,.,CASRAGQAGYGYTF,TGTGCCAGCAGGGCGGGACAGGCCGGCTATGGCTACACCTTC
TRBD2,TRBV19,TRBJ2-1,.,CASSASGSSGNEQFF,TGTGCCAGTAGTGCAAGCGGGAGCTCGGGCAATGAGCAGTTCTTC
.,TRBV7-7,TRBJ2-5,once,CASSKGQRQETQYF,TGTGCTAGCAGCAAAGGACAGCGTCAAGAGACCCAGTACTTC
.,TRBV15,TRBJ2-3,few,CATSRVVSGTGELDTQYF,TGTGCCACCAGCAGAGTGGTGTCGGGAACGGGAGAGTTGGATACGCAGTATTTT
TRBD2,TRBV24-1,TRBJ2-3,.,CATSPGTTKSDTQYF,TGTGCCACCAGTCCCGGGACTACAAAGTCAGATACGCAGTATTTT
.,TRBV11-1,TRBJ2-1,.,CASSPNGPSKAQVF,TGTGCCAGCAGCCCCAATGGGCCTTCAAAGGCACAGGTCTTC
TRBD1,TRBV29-1,TRBJ1-4,.,CSARGWSNEKLFF,TGCAGCGCCAGGGGGTGGTCTAATGAAAAACTGTTTTTT
.,TRBV10-1,TRBJ1-3,.,CASNDDSSGNTIYF,TGCGCCAGCAATGACGACAGCTCTGGAAACACCATATATTTT
.,TRBV4-1,TRBJ2-1,once,CASSQDASTAGNEQFF,TGCGCCAGCAGCCAAGATGCCTCAACTGCCGGCAATGAGCAGTTCTTC
.,TRBV2,TRBJ1-1,.,CASSLTPRGEKTFF,TGTGCCAGCAGTCTTACGCCCCGGGGGGAAAAGACTTTCTTT
TRBD2,TRBV3-1/TRBV3-2,TRBJ2-2,.,CASSQDPGLAGSGELFF,TGTGCCAGCAGCCAAGATCCGGGACTAGCGGGTTCCGGGGAGCTGTTTTTT
TRBD2,TRBV9,TRBJ2-1,.,CASSVSGGLASNEQFF,TGTGCCAGCAGCGTATCCGGGGGACTAGCGTCCAATGAGCAGTTCTTC
.,TRBV11-2,TRBJ1-2,.,CASSLDRASGYTF,TGTGCCAGCAGCTTAGACAGGGCCTCCGGCTACACCTTC
TRBD2,TRBV18,TRBJ2-1,.,CASSPLDSGSPHNEQFF,TGTGCCAGCTCACCACTAGATAGCGGGAGCCCCCACAATGAGCAGTTCTTC
TRBD1,TRBV9,TRBJ1-3,many,CASSVEGQGLSGNTIYF,TGTGCCAGCAGCGTAGAAGGACAGGGTCTATCTGGAAACACCATATATTTT
.,TRBV9,TRBJ1-2,.,CASSPPLGANYGYTF,TGTGCCAGCAGCCCCCCCCTCGGGGCTAACTATGGCTACACCTTC
TRBD2,TRBV27,TRBJ2-1,.,CASSLEWREENNEQFF,TGTGCCAGCAGTCTGGAGTGGCGGGAGGAGAACAATGAGCAGTTCTTC
.,TRBV7-3,TRBJ2-3,.,CASSLSPRVTITDTQYF,TGTGCCAGCAGCTTATCCCCGCGAGTCACCATCACAGATACGCAGTATTTT
.,TRBV5-1,TRBJ2-7,.,CASSSQGLAYEQYF,TGCGCCAGCAGCTCCCAGGGTTTAGCCTACGAGCAGTACTTC
.,TRBV15,TRBJ1-1,.,CATSREGQGTEAFF,TGTGCCACCAGCAGAGAAGGGCAGGGGACTGAAGCTTTCTTT
.,TRBV18,TRBJ1-1,.,CASSPQDSSITEAFF,TGTGCCAGCTCACCACAGGACAGCAGTATTACTGAAGCTTTCTTT
TRBD2,TRBV3-1/TRBV3-2,TRBJ2-5,.,CASSLETSGRYF,TGTGCCAGCAGCCTAGAAACTAGCGGGCGTTACTTC
TRBD2,TRBV18,TRBJ2-7,.,CASSSIPTSGVYEQYF,TGTGCCAGCTCCTCGATACCGACTAGCGGGGTCTACGAGCAGTACTTC
.,TRBV19,TRBJ1-6,.,CASSIAQANSPLHF,TGTGCCAGTAGTATAGCCCAGGCAAATTCACCCCTCCACTTT
.,TRBV6-5,TRBJ1-3,.,CASTNGVNSGNTIYF,TGTGCCAGCACGAACGGAGTCAACTCTGGAAACACCATATATTTT
.,TRBV4-2,TRBJ2-7,few,CASSQGRGSSYEQYF,TGTGCCAGCAGCCAAGGGCGAGGGAGCTCCTACGAGCAGTACTTC
.,TRBV21-1,TRBJ2-3,.,CASSKEERGDTDTQYF,TGTGCCAGCAGCAAAGAGGAGCGGGGGGACACAGATACGCAGTATTTT
TRBD2,TRBV5-1,TRBJ2-4,.,CASSDGLAGRNIQYF,TGCGCCAGCAGCGACGGACTAGCGGGAAGAAACATTCAGTACTTC
.,TRBV7-3,TRBJ1-5,.,CASSLNSDQPQHF,TGTGCCAGCAGCTTAAATTCGGATCAGCCCCAGCATTTT
TRBD1,TRBV7-8,TRBJ1-4,once,CASQGQGSNEKLFF,TGTGCCAGCCAGGGACAGGGGTCTAATGAAAAACTGTTTTTT
TRBD2,TRBV30,TRBJ2-1,once,CAWSKGTSANNEQFF,TGTGCCTGGAGCAAGGGGACTAGCGCCAACAATGAGCAGTTCTTC
.,TRBV5-4,TRBJ2-4,.,CASSARSLAGPAKNIQYF,TGTGCCAGCAGCGCACGAAGTTTGGCGGGGCCAGCCAAAAACATTCAGTACTTC
.,TRBV24-1,TRBJ2-1,.,CATSDSIRDEQFF,TGTGCCACCAGTGATTCCATCAGGGATGAGCAGTTCTTC
TRBD2,TRBV10-3,TRBJ2-7,.,CATRASGRVGDF,TGTGCCACCCGAGCTAGCGGGAGGGTTGGCGACTTC
.,TRBV29-1,TRBJ1-5,.,CSVQVSGSEPQHF,TGCAGCGTTCAAGTCTCAGGTAGCGAGCCCCAGCATTTT
TRBD2,TRBV30,TRBJ2-7,.,CAYKTSGSTYEQYF,TGTGCCTACAAGACTAGCGGGTCGACCTACGAGCAGTACTTC